This is a list of T cell receptor beta chains from one sample in a study of T cells in Graves' hyperthyroidism and ophthalmopathy. Each CDR3 protein gets one entry after TCRdb re-called the multiplex PCR reads with MiXCR. The sample contains around 480,000 distinct CDR3 sequences, about 15% of which appear only once. Sample: blood. These receptors were obtained from a woman in her late teens or twenties with Graves' hyperthyroidism. Both conserved end residues are part of each CDR3. The order of the fields is D gene, clone size, V gene, J gene, CDR3 DNA, CDR3 protein. The D gene is left open where the match is weak. Size is omitted from some rows. Given values are once, few, many or a class for expanded clones.

TRBD1	many	TRBV6-5	TRBJ1-2	TGTGCCAGCAGTTACACGAAGACAGGGTACGGCTACACCTTC	CASSYTKTGYGYTF
.	once	TRBV12-3/TRBV12-4	TRBJ2-3	TGTGCCAGCGGTGTGGACAGAGGTGGTACGCAGTATTTT	CASGVDRGGTQYF
.	many	TRBV6-1	TRBJ2-1	TGTGCCAGCAGTGAATTCTCCCAGCGCCAGGGGAATGAGCAGTTCTTC	CASSEFSQRQGNEQFF
.	many	TRBV7-2	TRBJ1-5	TGTGCCAGCAGCTCGGGGTGGAGGGTAGATCAGCCCCAGCATTTT	CASSSGWRVDQPQHF
.	few	TRBV5-1	TRBJ1-2	TGCGCCAGCAGCTTGGACGGCAGCTTCTATGGCTACACCTTC	CASSLDGSFYGYTF
TRBD1	.	TRBV10-2	TRBJ2-1	TGCGCCAGCCGCTGGACAGGGGACAATGAGCAGTTCTTC	CASRWTGDNEQFF
TRBD2	few	TRBV9	TRBJ2-1	TGTGCCAGCAGCGTAGAAGGAGCGGGGTACAATGAGCAGTTCTTC	CASSVEGAGYNEQFF
.	many	TRBV11-2	TRBJ1-6	TGTGCCAGCAGCTCGCCCTCCGCGGCAACACCCCTCCACTTT	CASSSPSAATPLHF
.	many	TRBV30	TRBJ1-4	TGTGCCTGGAGTGAGGCGGGCATTAATGAAAAACTGTTTTTT	CAWSEAGINEKLFF
.	many	TRBV11-3	TRBJ2-7	TGTGCCAGCAGCTTTCGAACAGACTACGAGCAGTACTTC	CASSFRTDYEQYF
TRBD2	.	TRBV27	TRBJ2-7	TGTGCCAGCAGGCCTAGCGGAGGTAACGAGCAGTACTTC	CASRPSGGNEQYF
.	many	TRBV11-1	TRBJ2-3	TGTGCCAGCAGATCGTCCCGGGGAGTGGGAGATACGCAGTATTTT	CASRSSRGVGDTQYF
TRBD1	many	TRBV6-9	TRBJ2-1	TGTGCCAGCAGTTATTCGCCGGGACAGGAAAGCTCCTACAATGAGCAGTTCTTC	CASSYSPGQESSYNEQFF
.	many	TRBV29-1	TRBJ1-4	TGCAGCGTTGTAGTCGGGGTCGGCGAAAAACTGTTTTTT	CSVVVGVGEKLFF
TRBD1	many	TRBV20-1	TRBJ2-5	TGCAGTGCTGGAAGGACAGGGGGAGAGACCCAGTACTTC	CSAGRTGGETQYF
TRBD1	.	TRBV7-2	TRBJ2-7	TGTGCCAGCAGCTTAGGAGCAGGGGGCTCCCTCTACGAGCAGTACTTC	CASSLGAGGSLYEQYF
.	.	TRBV19	TRBJ1-1	TGTGCCAGTAGTAACGACAACGTGAACACTGAAGCTTTCTTT	CASSNDNVNTEAFF
.	many	TRBV27	TRBJ2-4	TGTGCCAGCAGAACCCTTGTGGGGACCAAAAACATTCAGTACTTC	CASRTLVGTKNIQYF
.	many	TRBV29-1	TRBJ1-1	TGCAGCGTTGCTGAGGGAGGGGACACTGAAGCTTTCTTT	CSVAEGGDTEAFF
.	few	TRBV30	TRBJ1-1	TGTGCCTGGAGTGTACAGGTTAGAGCTGAAGCTTTCTTT	CAWSVQVRAEAFF
.	.	TRBV11-2	TRBJ2-7	TGTGCCAGCAGCCCCGGACAGACGGAGAGCTACGAGCAGTACTTC	CASSPGQTESYEQYF
.	.	TRBV7-9	TRBJ2-1	TGTGCCAGCAGCTTAGTAATTAGCGGCCCTGGTGAGCAGTTCTTC	CASSLVISGPGEQFF
.	few	TRBV29-1	TRBJ1-3	TGCAGCGTTGCCGGGACTGAAAACGGAAACACCATATATTTT	CSVAGTENGNTIYF
.	.	TRBV3-1	TRBJ2-1	TGTGCCAGCAGCCCCCGGGAAGACAGGAATGAGCAGTTCTTC	CASSPREDRNEQFF
.	few	TRBV7-9	TRBJ2-3	TGTGCCAGCAGCTTAGGCACAAAGGTCACAGATACGCAGTATTTT	CASSLGTKVTDTQYF
.	.	TRBV5-1	TRBJ2-1	TGCGCCAGCAGCTTGGGGGCTACGGGGTTTGAGCAGTTCTTC	CASSLGATGFEQFF
.	many	TRBV7-3	TRBJ2-3	TGTGCCAGCAGCCCGGGATCCAAGAGGGATACGCAGTATTTT	CASSPGSKRDTQYF
.	few	TRBV20-1	TRBJ2-5	TGCAGTGCTAGAGCTGGGGCCAGCAGGGTGGAGACCCAGTACTTC	CSARAGASRVETQYF
.	many	TRBV25-1	TRBJ2-1	TGTGCCAGCAGTGATTCTCCCCGTTTGGGCGATGAGCAGTTCTTC	CASSDSPRLGDEQFF
TRBD1	few	TRBV9	TRBJ2-5	TGTGCCAGCAGCTCGCGTGGACAGGGGTGGGAGACCCAGTACTTC	CASSSRGQGWETQYF
TRBD1	many	TRBV20-1	TRBJ2-5	TGCAGTGCTAGTGATCGGGACAGACAAGAGACCCAGTACTTC	CSASDRDRQETQYF
.	many	TRBV6-5	TRBJ2-2	TGTGCCAGCAGTTACTCGAGGCCTAACACCGGGGAGCTGTTTTTT	CASSYSRPNTGELFF
.	many	TRBV12-3/TRBV12-4	TRBJ2-2	TGTGCCAGCAGTTTCGAGGGAGTGGGGAAATTATGGGAGCTGTTTTTT	CASSFEGVGKLWELFF
.	many	TRBV13	TRBJ2-5	TGTGCCAGCAGCTCCTTAACCCGGGACTACCAAGAGACCCAGTACTTC	CASSSLTRDYQETQYF
.	.	TRBV2	TRBJ2-2	TGTGCCAGCAGTGAATGGGGGATAGAGGAGCTGTTTTTT	CASSEWGIEELFF
TRBD1	.	TRBV2	TRBJ1-2	TGTGCCAGCGGGACAGGGCACTATGGCTACACCTTC	CASGTGHYGYTF
.	few	TRBV27	TRBJ2-1	TGTGCCAGCAGTTTATTGAGGGGTGGCGTTGAGCAGTTCTTC	CASSLLRGGVEQFF
.	few	TRBV10-3	TRBJ1-1	TGTGCCATCAGTGACCCTGAGGGGCTGGGCACTGAAGCTTTCTTT	CAISDPEGLGTEAFF
.	many	TRBV6-2/TRBV6-3	TRBJ1-6	TGTGCCAGCACCCCACACCCCAGCAATTCACCCCTCCACTTT	CASTPHPSNSPLHF
TRBD2	many	TRBV18	TRBJ2-7	TGTGCCAGCTCACCGGGCGGGAGCTACGAGCAGTACTTC	CASSPGGSYEQYF
TRBD1	many	TRBV20-1	TRBJ2-3	TGCAGTGCTCGACCCCTACAGGGGCGGACAGATACGCAGTATTTT	CSARPLQGRTDTQYF